This TCR beta chain is drawn from a study of patients and donors after allogeneic stem cell transplantation. The trim removed 4 bases at V and 2 bases at J, leaving 4 bases unmatched. The CDR3 has 13 residues. Germline assignment: CDR1 SQVTM and CDR2 ANQGSEA. TCRdb re-called the RT-PCR reads through MiXCR, storing one row per CDR3 protein. The table lists more than 150,000 distinct CDR3 sequences, 24% of them singletons. The source is a human donor who was either an allogeneic HSCT recipient or a stem cell or donor lymphocyte infusion donor (not recorded which). It is not recorded whose cells these are; they may come from a transplant donor. The chain is built from TRBV29-1 and TRBJ2-7, with TRBD1 matching 8 bases. The specimen was blood, either unsorted or a sorted T cell fraction (not recorded which). The CDR3 here is CSVVTGATYEQYF. The CDR3 nucleotides are TGCAGCGTTGTGACAGGGGCCACCTACGAGCAGTACTTC.